This note documents a single TCR beta chain sequence. Its antigen is as yet unknown. Germline-derived CDR1 and CDR2 are MGHRA and YSYEKL. The CDR3 is 15 amino acids. V lost 3 bases and J 0 bases, leaving 10 bases between the germline ends. This sample is drawn from a study of cytomegalovirus exposure and HLA in healthy donors. The PCR was carried out with 60 Vbeta primers and 13 Jbeta primers. Sequencing used immunoSEQ multiplex PCR; TCRdb keeps in-frame clones, though not all of them. The data contain approximately 190,000 clones, more than 75% of them singletons. General study results and limits: In a later analysis, the majority of CMV-associated beta chains seemingly showed HLA restriction.

The sample consisted of PBMCs. The chain carries TRBV4-1 and TRBJ2-3, with no clear D. The sequence was collected from a young man in good health and CMV-seronegative. CDR3 region: CASSHQARSTDTQYF. CDR3 bases: TGCGCCAGCAGCCACCAGGCCCGTAGCACAGATACGCAGTATTTT.